This TCR beta chain is drawn from a study of blood T cell repertoires in COVID-19. Study information: Samples came from the United States, Italy and Spain, spanning acute and convalescent COVID-19. Sources were T cells, B-cell-depleted T cells, or PBMCs; the material itself was cDNA or gDNA.

Germline values: CDR1 LGHDT, CDR2 YNNKEL (reference sequence). J gave up 6 bases and V 2 bases, and 15 bases lay outside the gene matches. The length of the CDR3 is 17 residues. In the original processing: Estimated nucleated cell counts came from reference gene primer amplification. Sequencing used immunoSEQ multiplex PCR; TCRdb keeps in-frame clones, though not all of them. The V and J calls and the clone size are those of that table, but D and trimming were determined from the DNA. The table shows 150,000 to 200,000 clones, with approximately 90% occurring only once. Enrollment of patients from Seattle took place during active infection, with longitudinal follow-up.

This sequence was found in a woman between 65 and 79 years old with COVID-19, enrolled during active disease. Specimen: peripheral blood. The chain recombines TRBV3-1 (or the pseudogene TRBV3-2) with TRBJ2-7; 8 bases are shared with TRBD2. For the CDR3, the DNA is TGTGCCAGCAGCCAAATCCTTCTGGCCAGCGGGGGAACCGAGCAGTACTTC. Amino acids: CASSQILLASGGTEQYF.